The clone carrying this T cell receptor beta chain was picked up many times. The data originate from a study of T cells in Graves' hyperthyroidism and ophthalmopathy. Researchers took RNA transcripts and amplified the TCR beta CDR3 regions from them. A set of HTBI primers served as the primers for a first-round RT-PCR of the TCR CDR3. TCRdb re-analysed the multiplex PCR reads in MiXCR, keeping a single row per CDR3 protein. The table has 550,000 to 700,000 distinct CDR3 sequences, 40% to 55% seen once. Germline V lookup: CDR1 SEHNR, CDR2 FQNEAQ (reference sequence). The CDR3 is 14 residues long. J was trimmed by 4 bases and V by 4 bases; bases with no gene match: 6.

The J gene is TRBJ1-1, the V gene TRBV7-9; 7 bases fit TRBD1. The sequenced sample consisted of peripheral blood or thyroid tissue (not recorded which). The origin of this receptor is an adult woman with Graves' disease, either hyperthyroidism or ophthalmopathy (not recorded which). CDR3: CASSSHPGGTEAFF. The CDR3 DNA reads as TGTGCCAGCAGCTCACACCCAGGGGGCACTGAAGCTTTCTTT.